A selection of T cell receptor beta chains follows, all from one sample in a study of blood T cell repertoires in COVID-19. Data came from immunoSEQ multiplex PCR; TCRdb stores just in-frame clones and leaves some out. The sample carries 100,000 to 150,000 clones, more than 70% recorded once. The sequencing input was peripheral blood. The source of these receptors is a woman of 80 years or more with COVID-19, enrolled during active disease. The CDR3 runs from the conserved cysteine through the conserved F or W. A D gene is named only where the DNA matches it firmly. The size field is filled for only some rows; it gives once, few, many or a size class.

J	D	size	V	CDR3	DNA
TRBJ2-3	TRBD2	.	TRBV5-1	CASSAGLAGDDTQYF	TGCGCCAGCAGCGCGGGACTAGCGGGAGATGATACGCAGTATTTT
TRBJ2-7	TRBD2	.	TRBV5-4	CASSPLGAGEYEQYF	TGTGCCAGCAGCCCGCTAGGAGCGGGAGAGTACGAGCAGTACTTC
TRBJ1-5	TRBD1	.	TRBV7-9	CASSMTGGQPQHF	TGTGCCAGCAGCATGACAGGGGGTCAGCCCCAGCATTTT
TRBJ1-5	.	.	TRBV10-3	CAISESGGGLQPQHF	TGTGCCATCAGTGAGTCAGGGGGGGGACTACAGCCCCAGCATTTT
TRBJ2-7	TRBD2	.	TRBV5-1	CASSLDGFSGGPYEQYF	TGCGCCAGCAGCTTGGACGGTTTCTCGGGAGGGCCATACGAGCAGTACTTC
TRBJ2-7	.	.	TRBV11-2	CASSSNFWTIGF	TGTGCCAGCAGCTCCAACTTCTGGACAATCGGCTTC
TRBJ2-3	.	.	TRBV20-1	CSAPQGDTQYF	TGCAGTGCCCCCCAGGGTGATACGCAGTATTTT
TRBJ1-2	TRBD1	.	TRBV29-1	CSVEGQILNGYTF	TGCAGCGTTGAGGGACAGATCCTGAATGGCTACACCTTC
TRBJ2-1	TRBD2	.	TRBV6-1	CASSDISGRAKAEQFF	TGTGCCAGCAGTGATATTAGCGGGAGGGCCAAGGCCGAGCAGTTCTTC
TRBJ2-7	.	.	TRBV5-6	CASSWGHGNEREQYF	TGTGCCAGCAGCTGGGGGCATGGGAACGAGCGGGAGCAGTACTTC
TRBJ2-7	.	.	TRBV6-5	CASRKGQIYEQYF	TGTGCCAGCAGAAAAGGACAAATCTACGAGCAGTACTTC
TRBJ1-6	TRBD1	.	TRBV5-4	CASSLAGTGYSPLHF	TGTGCCAGCAGCTTGGCCGGGACAGGGTATTCACCCCTCCACTTT
TRBJ1-1	.	.	TRBV5-6	CASSLVAPGAEAFF	TGTGCCAGCAGCTTGGTTGCACCCGGGGCTGAAGCTTTCTTT
TRBJ2-7	TRBD2	few	TRBV4-2	CASSQVGRGNYEQYF	TGTGCCAGCAGCCAAGTCGGGAGGGGGAACTACGAGCAGTACTTC